A single sample gave rise to the 17 T cell receptor beta chains below, sequenced in a study of cytomegalovirus exposure and HLA in healthy donors. 60 Vbeta and 13 Jbeta primers were used in PCR. The data were produced by immunoSEQ multiplex PCR, yet TCRdb's version contains in-frame clones alone and is incomplete. The data contain about 91,000 clones, about two thirds of them singletons. Material for sequencing was PBMCs. The receptors were sampled from a human donor in good health.

This clone has only a few counts. J is TRBJ1-2 and V is TRBV5-1; tentatively, D is TRBD1 (6 bases). Trimming left V 1 base short and J 4 bases short, with 11 bases between. The CDR3 is made up of 14 amino acids. CDR1 SGHRS and CDR2 YFSETQ come from the germline V gene. DNA for the CDR3: TGCGCCAGCAGCTTGTCAGGGGAATCCTATGGCTACACCTTC. It encodes CASSLSGESYGYTF.

The chain couples TRBV7-9 to TRBJ1-4; D ambiguous. The CDR3 totals 15 residues. With 4 bases removed from V and 7 bases from J, the gap between germline ends came to 16 bases. The germline CDR1 and CDR2 sequences are SEHNR and FQNEAQ (reference sequence). This CDR3 is CASSSLASTGEKLFF. DNA for the CDR3: TGTGCCAGCAGCTCCTTGGCGTCGACGGGTGAAAAACTGTTTTTT.

This chain uses TRBV14 with TRBJ1-2; tentatively, D is TRBD1 (6 bases). Trimming cost V 1 base and J 4 bases, with 10 bases left between them. The CDR3 extends over 14 amino acids. In germline, CDR1 is SGHDN, CDR2 FVKESK. The CDR3 protein is CASSQGGHRYGYTF. The CDR3 bases are TGTGCCAGCAGCCAAGGGGGACATCGCTATGGCTACACCTTC.

The chain carries TRBV7-9 and TRBJ1-2; D gene unclear. Trimming took 0 bases from V and 9 from J, leaving 8 bases between them. CDR1 is SEHNR, CDR2 FQNEAQ, per germline (reference sequence). CDR3 length: 12 residues. The CDR3 bases are TGTGCCAGCAGCTTAGCGCTTTCTAGCTACACCTTC. It yields the protein CASSLALSSYTF.

V and J are TRBV7-9 and TRBJ2-2; TRBD1 matches at 8 bases. The ends lost 5 bases at V and 3 bases at J; junction bases unmatched: 5. The CDR3 runs to 15 residues. The germline V gene has CDR1 SEHNR and CDR2 FQNEAQ (reference sequence). In DNA, the CDR3 is TGTGCCAGCAGCCGGCAGGGGGCTGACACCGGGGAGCTGTTTTTT. Translated: CASSRQGADTGELFF.

In its sample, this clone was seen a few times. The rearrangement links TRBV30 to TRBJ1-5; maybe TRBD1 (6 bases). CDR1 and CDR2 (germline): GTSNPN, SVGIG (reference sequence). This CDR3 comprises 14 residues. V gave up 0 bases and J gave up 6 bases, with 12 bases separating them. The CDR3 reads CAWSVAWGRQPQHF. The CDR3 DNA sequence: TGTGCCTGGAGTGTAGCCTGGGGGCGTCAGCCCCAGCATTTT. Combining the CDR3 with reference TRBV30 and TRBJ1-5 gives the whole variable domain SQTIHQWPATLVQPVGSPLSLECTVEGTSNPNLYWYRQAAGRGLQLLFYSVGIGQISSEVPQNLSASRPQDRQFILSSKKLLLSDSGFYLCAWSVAWGRQPQHFGDGTRLSIL.

Comment on this clone: One junction end does not reproduce the germline sequence, and a read error may be involved. Other DNA sequences in this specimen translate into the identical CDR3. The chain uses TRBV14 and TRBJ1-1; D may be TRBD1 (5 bases). The CDR3 length is 16 residues. Per germline, CDR1 SGHDN and CDR2 FVKESK. This chain's CDR3 is CASSPISDGGYTEAFF. DNA of the CDR3: TGCGCCAGCAGCCCCATATCGGATGGGGGGTACACTGAAGCTTTCTTT.

In this sample, this clone turned up a few times. The rearrangement uses TRBV6-1 and TRBJ2-7; 10 nucleotides align to TRBD1. CDR1 is MNHNS and CDR2 is SASEGT in the germline V gene. With V trimmed by 6 bases and J by 6 bases, 5 bases remained unmatched. CDR3 length: 13 amino acids. CDR3 nucleotide sequence: TGTGCCAGCAGGGGACAGGGGCCTTTCGAGCAGTACTTC. Amino acids: CASRGQGPFEQYF.

This clone came up a few times. The gene calls are TRBV18 and TRBJ1-1; the match to TRBD1 covers 12 bases. The CDR3 has 16 residues. J gave up 6 bases and V 4 bases, and 9 bases lay outside the gene matches. Per germline, CDR1 KGHSH and CDR2 LQKENI. CDR3 protein: CASSRPGTGGVPEAFF. The CDR3 nucleotides read TGTGCCAGCTCACGCCCCGGGACAGGGGGCGTACCTGAAGCTTTCTTT.

The chain is built from TRBV4-3 and TRBJ2-3; the D gene is possibly TRBD2 (7 bases). Trimming left V 0 bases short and J 12 bases short, with 22 bases between. The CDR3 runs 16 residues. Germline values: CDR1 LGHNA, CDR2 YSLEER. CDR3 region: CASSQEPAHPGGPQYF. The DNA for the CDR3 is TGCGCCAGCAGCCAAGAACCGGCCCACCCGGGGGGCCCACAGTATTTT.

This chain connects TRBV6-5 to TRBJ1-1, with a possible D match to TRBD1 (5 bases). The CDR3 runs to 15 residues. V was cut by 2 bases and J by 4 bases, with 14 bases left in between. From germline, CDR1 is MNHEY and CDR2 SVGAGI. Written as DNA, the CDR3 is TGTGCCAGCAGTTACACGGACATTCTGGCCACTGAAGCTTTCTTT. This sequence encodes CASSYTDILATEAFF.

This clone was counted only a few times. This sequence joins TRBV25-1 and TRBJ1-1, with D hard to call. Trimming took off 8 bases at V and 0 bases at J, with 10 bases between the two ends. Germline V CDR1 and CDR2: MGHDK, SYGVNS. The CDR3 spans 13 residues. Here the CDR3 reads CASYSPMNTEAFF. CDR3 nucleotide sequence: TGTGCCAGCTACTCACCCATGAACACTGAAGCTTTCTTT. Complete variable domain (other parts from reference TRBV25-1 and TRBJ1-1): EADIYQTPRYLVIGTGKKITLECSQTMGHDKMYWYQQDPGMELHLIHYSYGVNSTEKGDLSSESTVSRIRTEHFPLTLESARPSHTSQYLCASYSPMNTEAFFGQGTRLTVV.

This chain links TRBV5-8 with TRBJ2-3, with 15 bases that match TRBD2. V dropped 4 bases and J dropped 3; count of bases not matched to a gene: 6. CDR3 length equals 17 residues. The V gene's germline CDR1 is SGHTS and CDR2 YDEGEE. CDR3: CASSLGLAGGLTDTQYF. The CDR3 nucleotides are TGTGCCAGCAGCCTGGGACTAGCGGGGGGACTTACAGATACGCAGTATTTT.

The chain recombines TRBV5-5 with TRBJ1-1; D perhaps matches TRBD1 (6 bases). The V gene lost 4 bases and the J gene lost 3 bases, with 13 bases spanning the gap. Germline values: CDR1 SGHKS, CDR2 YYEKEE (reference sequence). The CDR3 has 14 residues. The CDR3 protein is CASSRGHRDTEAFF. The CDR3 nucleotides read TGTGCCAGCAGCAGGGGACATCGGGACACTGAAGCTTTCTTT.

The chain joins TRBV20-1 to TRBJ1-1; no reliable D call. CDR3 size: 11 residues. The germline V gene encodes CDR1 DFQATT and CDR2 SNEGSKA (reference sequence). V was shortened by 1 base and J by 4 bases, with 4 bases between the two germline ends. CDR3 DNA: TGCAGTGCTAGAGGCGCCACTGAAGCTTTCTTT. Translated, it gives CSARGATEAFF.

This clone was observed a single time. The chain has TRBV5-5 and TRBJ1-2; 7 nucleotides line up with TRBD1. V shed 2 bases, J shed 8 bases, and the junction held 3 bases outside the gene matches. The germline V gene encodes CDR1 SGHKS and CDR2 YYEKEE (reference sequence). The CDR3 covers 12 residues. CDR3 amino acids: CASSLQGPGYTF. In DNA, the CDR3 is TGTGCCAGCAGCTTACAGGGGCCGGGCTACACCTTC.

The chain is built from TRBV7-6 and TRBJ2-5; 8 bases are a match to TRBD2. J gave up 3 bases and V 0 bases, and 3 bases lay outside the gene matches. Germline lookup yields CDR1 SGHVS and CDR2 FNYEAQ. The CDR3 runs to 15 residues. The CDR3 sequence is CASSLAGTSEETQYF. The DNA for the CDR3 is TGTGCCAGCAGCTTAGCCGGGACTAGTGAAGAGACCCAGTACTTC.